These 32 T cell receptor beta chains were all obtained from the same sample, sequenced in a study of beta chain features in type 1 diabetes (dated by TCRdb to the late 2010s). Library prep was done by the immunoSEQ multiplex PCR assay. The entire amount of isolated RNA was reverse transcribed using the High Capacity cDNA Reverse Transcription Kit, so the sequenced TCRB transcripts were expressed ones. TCRdb retrieved this table from immuneACCESS and kept in-frame rearrangements only. Not all clones are present; in checked studies, unresolved V genes account for under half, and no reason is known for the remainder. The sample includes hundreds of thousands of clones, with roughly 12% observed a single time. Roughly 0.015% of the sample rests with the top ten. Specimen: naive CD4+ T cells from blood. Read against the paper, the sample's cell subset or site label means: true naive CD4+ T cells. These receptors were collected from a man younger than 30 in good health.

This clone occurred a few times. The chain joins TRBV2 to TRBJ2-3; 11 nucleotides line up with TRBD2. Germline V CDR1 and CDR2: SNHLY, FYNNEI. J was trimmed by 7 bases and V by 1 base; bases with no gene match: 4. The length of the CDR3 is 15 residues. The CDR3 DNA reads as TGTGCCAGCAGTGAAGTAGCGGGGGGGCGGAATACGCAGTATTTT. Protein product: CASSEVAGGRNTQYF.

This clone was observed a few times. The chain recombines TRBV19 with TRBJ2-1; 9 bases are a match to TRBD2. CDR1 is LNHDA, CDR2 SQIVND, per germline (reference sequence). J was trimmed by 9 bases and V by 10 bases; bases with no gene match: 16. The CDR3 spans 15 residues. In nucleotides, the CDR3 is TGTGCCACTGCCCCTGGGGGACTAGCCCATGTTGAGCAGTTCTTC. Translated: CATAPGGLAHVEQFF.

There are a few counts of this clone. The genes are TRBV29-1 and TRBJ1-1; a possible D gene is TRBD1 (5 bases). Per germline, CDR1 SQVTM and CDR2 ANQGSEA. CDR3 length equals 12 residues. With 7 bases removed from V and 5 bases from J, the gap between germline ends came to 14 bases. The CDR3 loop reads CSAARGRTEAFF. Here the CDR3 DNA reads TGCAGCGCTGCAAGGGGCAGGACTGAAGCTTTCTTT.

This clone was seen a handful of times. The chain has TRBV7-2 and TRBJ1-2; 7 nucleotides match TRBD1. Losses at the gene ends were 5 bases for V and 5 bases for J; bases not matched to a gene: 11. This CDR3 has 15 amino acids. CDR1 SGHTA and CDR2 FQGNSA come from the germline V gene. CDR3 sequence (DNA): TGTGCCAGCAGCATCCATCTAGGGGGCGGGTATGGCTACACCTTC. This codes for CASSIHLGGGYGYTF.

The CDR3 coding sequence is TGTGCCAGCAGTGAAAACCGGGACAGCCCGTGGGATGGCTACACCTTC. Encoded protein: CASSENRDSPWDGYTF. The chain has TRBV25-1 and TRBJ1-2, with 7 positions matching TRBD1. CDR1 and CDR2 from the germline V gene are MGHDK and SYGVNS. CDR3 length: 16 residues. With 2 bases clipped from V and 6 bases from J, the junction kept 12 bases outside the gene matches.

This clone was detected a few times. The chain links TRBV9 to TRBJ2-1; a possible D gene is TRBD2 (6 bases). Between the trimmed V and J ends, which lost 4 bases and 7 bases, there was a span of 15 bases. CDR1 is SGDLS and CDR2 is YYNGEE in the germline V gene. CDR3 length: 14 residues. The CDR3 DNA is TGTGCCAGCAGCACCCGACTAGAAAATAATGAGCAGTTCTTC. Residues: CASSTRLENNEQFF.

This clone showed up just a few times. The CDR3 is CASSSAGLAGDGETQYF. In nucleotides, the CDR3 is TGTGCCAGCAGTTCGGCCGGACTAGCGGGAGATGGAGAGACCCAGTACTTC. The V call is TRBV28, the J call TRBJ2-5; 13 nucleotides align to TRBD2. Germline trimming cut 4 bases from V and 4 bases from J; bases unmatched to any gene: 9. Germline V gene lookup returns CDR1 MDHEN and CDR2 SYDVKM. The CDR3 runs 17 residues. Variable domain in full (rest from reference TRBV28 and TRBJ2-5): DVKVTQSSRYLVKRTGEKVFLECVQDMDHENMFWYRQDPGLGLRLIYFSYDVKMKEKGDIPEGYSVSREKKERFSLILESASTNQTSMYLCASSSAGLAGDGETQYFGPGTRLLVL.

This clone has more than one count but fewer than ten. The V call is TRBV18, the J call TRBJ1-2; no firm D call. The CDR3 is made up of 14 amino acids. V was shortened by 3 bases and J by 4 bases, with 12 bases between the two germline ends. Germline V gene sequence: CDR1 KGHSH, CDR2 LQKENI. The CDR3 coding sequence is TGTGCCAGCTCACCGGAGAAGCAGAGCTATGGCTACACCTTC. Translation: CASSPEKQSYGYTF.

There are a few counts of this clone. The rearrangement uses TRBV5-6 and TRBJ2-7, with TRBD2 identical over 7 bases. After removal of 0 bases from V and 0 bases from J, the junction contained 6 bases not matched to a gene. Germline assignment: CDR1 SGHDT and CDR2 YYEEEE. CDR3 size: 16 residues. The CDR3 region is CASSLVRASGSYEQYF. The CDR3 nucleotides read TGTGCCAGCAGCTTGGTCAGGGCTAGCGGCTCCTACGAGCAGTACTTC.

This clone was seen once. Other DNA sequences in this sample translate to the same CDR3. This chain joins TRBV6-5 and TRBJ1-2; 10 bases are shared with TRBD1. Germline-derived CDR1 and CDR2 are MNHEY and SVGAGI. V shed 6 bases, J shed 1 base, and the junction held 2 bases outside the gene matches. This CDR3 comprises 14 residues. The CDR3 DNA reads as TGTGCCAGCAGCCGGGACAGGGGTAACTATGGCTACACCTTC. This codes for CASSRDRGNYGYTF.

This clone was seen only a few times. The chain links TRBV23-1 to TRBJ1-1; perhaps TRBD1 as D (6 bases). TRBV23-1 is designated an ORF whose function remains uncertain. Between the trimmed V and J ends, which lost 8 bases and 2 bases, there was a span of 21 bases. This CDR3 spans 16 amino acids. This chain's CDR3 is CASQIWTETLNTEAFF. CDR3 DNA: TGCGCCAGCCAAATCTGGACAGAAACCCTAAACACTGAAGCTTTCTTT.

This chain connects TRBV18 to TRBJ2-1; 7 bases fit TRBD2. Germline V lookup: CDR1 KGHSH, CDR2 LQKENI. This CDR3 is 15 amino acids long. J was trimmed by 8 bases and V by 0 bases; bases with no gene match: 7. The CDR3 region is CASSPPGRGSYEQFF. CDR3 sequence (DNA): TGTGCCAGCTCACCACCGGGGCGGGGGTCCTATGAGCAGTTCTTC.

This chain links TRBV19 with TRBJ1-1, with TRBD1 as a possible D gene (6 bases). From germline, CDR1 is LNHDA and CDR2 SQIVND (reference sequence). Trimming removed 3 bases at V and 4 bases at J, with 12 bases between. CDR3 length equals 14 residues. Here the CDR3 reads CASSITGRGTEAFF. In DNA form, the CDR3 reads TGTGCCAGTAGTATTACAGGGAGAGGCACTGAAGCTTTCTTT.

This chain links TRBV30 with TRBJ2-1, with D perhaps matching TRBD2 (5 bases). Between the trimmed V and J ends, which lost 3 bases and 6 bases, there was a span of 15 bases. The CDR3 length is 14 residues. Germline loops: CDR1 GTSNPN, CDR2 SVGIG (reference sequence). The CDR3 region is CAWSPIVAINEQFF. The CDR3 bases are TGTGCCTGGAGCCCTATAGTAGCGATCAATGAGCAGTTCTTC.

This sequence joins TRBV18 and TRBJ2-5; no reliable D call. The germline CDR1 and CDR2 sequences are KGHSH and LQKENI. Trimming pared 1 base from V and 2 bases from J, leaving 5 bases between. This CDR3 region has 13 residues. CDR3: CASSPLPQETQYF. The CDR3 bases are TGTGCCAGCTCACCACTTCCTCAAGAGACCCAGTACTTC.

The rearrangement links TRBV4-2 to TRBJ2-5, with 12 bases lining up with TRBD2. Germline V gives CDR1 LGHNA, CDR2 YNFKEQ. The CDR3 spans 16 residues. The trim removed 1 base at V and 2 bases at J, leaving 2 bases unmatched. The CDR3: CASSQGLAGGQETQYF. Here the CDR3 DNA reads TGTGCCAGCAGCCAAGGGCTAGCGGGGGGGCAAGAGACCCAGTACTTC.

Here the CDR3 DNA reads TGTGCCAGCATAGGTCCCCCGGGACAGGCCAATTCACCCCTCCACTTT. It translates to CASIGPPGQANSPLHF. The J gene is TRBJ1-6, the V gene TRBV28; 8 nucleotides line up with TRBD1. CDR1 is MDHEN and CDR2 is SYDVKM in the germline V gene. V lost 7 bases, J lost 7 bases, and 12 bases stayed unmatched. This CDR3 spans 16 amino acids.

In this sample, this clone turned up a few times. This chain uses TRBV7-2 with TRBJ2-5; TRBD2 matches at 10 bases. Losses at the gene ends were 4 bases for V and 0 bases for J; bases not matched to a gene: 8. The germline V gene has CDR1 SGHTA and CDR2 FQGNSA. This CDR3 contains 17 residues. The CDR3 coding sequence is TGTGCCAGCAGCTCGAATAGCGGGAGGCTGTACCAAGAGACCCAGTACTTC. Protein sequence: CASSSNSGRLYQETQYF.

This clone was counted a few times. This chain connects TRBV18 to TRBJ2-1, with a weak D call TRBD1 (7 bases). The CDR3 runs to 17 residues. V gave up 3 bases and J gave up 1 base, with 16 bases separating them. Germline V gene sequence: CDR1 KGHSH, CDR2 LQKENI. The CDR3 DNA follows: TGTGCCAGCTCACCTCCGACAGGGAGGAAATCCTACAATGAGCAGTTCTTC. Translated: CASSPPTGRKSYNEQFF. Filled out from reference TRBV18 and TRBJ2-1, the complete variable domain reads NAGVMQNPRHLVRRRGQEARLRCSPMKGHSHVYWYRQLPEEGLKFMVYLQKENIIDESGMPKERFSAEFPKEGPSILRIQQVVRGDSAAYFCASSPPTGRKSYNEQFFGPGTRLTVL.

This clone was found a few times. The rearrangement links TRBV2 to TRBJ1-2, with D possibly being TRBD1 (6 bases). Trimming took off 6 bases at V and 3 bases at J, with 14 bases between the two ends. Germline CDR1 is SNHLY and CDR2 is FYNNEI. The CDR3 spans 14 residues. The CDR3 DNA sequence: TGTGCCAGCAGATTTGAGACAGGCTACTATGGCTACACCTTC. Translated, it gives CASRFETGYYGYTF.

The chain combines TRBV5-1 with TRBJ2-7; TRBD1 matches 7 bases. In germline, CDR1 is SGHRS, CDR2 YFSETQ. The CDR3 has 15 residues. V was pared by 4 bases and J by 0 bases, with 7 bases of the junction left unmatched. The CDR3 DNA is TGCGCCAGCAGCCTTCCGGGACAGCTCTCCTACGAGCAGTACTTC. Residues: CASSLPGQLSYEQYF.

This clone was detected a few times. This chain connects TRBV9 to TRBJ1-4; TRBD1 is a possible D gene (6 bases). Trimming cost V 4 bases and J 6 bases, with 25 bases left between them. CDR1 and CDR2 from the germline V gene are SGDLS and YYNGEE. The CDR3 sequence is 18 residues long. The CDR3 sequence: CASSQNRVGQQGHEKLFF. The CDR3 nucleotides are TGTGCCAGCAGCCAAAACAGGGTCGGCCAGCAGGGGCATGAAAAACTGTTTTTT.

The CDR3 nucleotides are TGTGCTAGTGGTTTGGCCCCACAGGGGTTGGCCAACCCAATGAACACTGAAGCTTTCTTT. Its protein product is CASGLAPQGLANPMNTEAFF. The chain combines TRBV12-5 with TRBJ1-1; 7 nucleotides line up with TRBD1. The ends lost 1 base at V and 0 bases at J; junction bases unmatched: 17. CDR1 and CDR2 from the germline V gene are LGHNT and FRNRAP. There are 20 residues in the CDR3.

This chain connects TRBV19 to TRBJ2-5, with D possibly TRBD2 on 7 matching bases. The CDR3 has 14 amino acids. CDR1 is LNHDA and CDR2 is SQIVND in the germline V gene (reference sequence). V dropped 3 bases and J dropped 5 bases, with 13 bases sitting between them. The CDR3 DNA follows: TGTGCCAGTAGTATGTCGGGGGGCACGGAGACCCAGTACTTC. Protein product: CASSMSGGTETQYF.

In this sample, this clone turned up a few times. The chain is built from TRBV10-3 and TRBJ2-1, with 7 bases identical to TRBD2. The CDR3 loop spans 14 amino acids. V lost 10 bases and J lost 3; bases outside the gene matches: 9. Germline assignment: CDR1 ENHRY and CDR2 SYGVKD. CDR3 nucleotide sequence: TGTGCCAGCACCCACGGACTAGACTACAATGAGCAGTTCTTC. As protein: CASTHGLDYNEQFF.

The gene calls are TRBV5-1 and TRBJ2-1; 8 nucleotides match TRBD2. V gave up 5 bases and J gave up 7 bases; unmatched junction bases: 5. Germline V gene sequence: CDR1 SGHRS, CDR2 YFSETQ. The CDR3 contains 13 residues. CDR3 protein: CASRDSGENEQFF. The CDR3 DNA reads TGCGCCAGCAGGGATAGCGGGGAAAATGAGCAGTTCTTC.

DNA of the CDR3: TGTGCCATCAGTCGAGCGGGGAGTGGGGACTATGGCTACACCTTC. Protein product: CAISRAGSGDYGYTF. This chain connects TRBV10-3 to TRBJ1-2; D not certain. The ends were cut back, 5 bases at V and 3 bases at J, with 16 bases in the middle. The CDR3 is made up of 15 amino acids. CDR1 is ENHRY and CDR2 is SYGVKD in the germline V gene.

Only a few counts were recorded for this clone. This chain connects TRBV7-2 to TRBJ1-2; 8 bases match TRBD1. J gave up 5 bases and V 5 bases, and 10 bases lay outside the gene matches. The CDR3 has 15 residues. Germline CDR1 reads SGHTA; CDR2 reads FQGNSA. CDR3 sequence (DNA): TGTGCCAGCAGCCCAGACGGACAGGGAGATTATGGCTACACCTTC. Translating it yields CASSPDGQGDYGYTF.

The chain recombines TRBV7-2 with TRBJ2-5; 11 nucleotides match TRBD1. The CDR3 is 15 residues long. V shed 4 bases and J 5 bases; nucleotides not matched to a gene: 6. CDR1 and CDR2 (germline): SGHTA, FQGNSA. The CDR3 DNA reads TGTGCCAGCAGCTCTTGGACAGGGGGCTCGGAGACCCAGTACTTC. This gives the protein CASSSWTGGSETQYF.

This clone occurred a few times. The rearrangement joins TRBV18 to TRBJ1-1; the match to TRBD1 covers 8 bases. CDR3 size: 17 residues. The V segment lost 4 bases and the J segment 0 bases; nucleotides outside the gene matches: 10. Germline CDR1 is KGHSH and CDR2 is LQKENI. The CDR3 is CASSRTGPESLNTEAFF. CDR3 DNA sequence: TGTGCCAGCTCACGGACAGGGCCTGAGTCCTTGAACACTGAAGCTTTCTTT.

The V and J genes are TRBV6-6 and TRBJ2-1; the D gene is possibly TRBD1 (6 bases). The germline gives CDR1 MNHNY, CDR2 SVGAGI (reference sequence). This CDR3 region has 15 residues. Trimming took 5 bases from V and 2 from J, leaving 13 bases between them. The CDR3 region has the DNA TGTGCCAGCAGTCGGGACACCCGAACCTACAATGAGCAGTTCTTC. Its translation is CASSRDTRTYNEQFF.

The chain uses TRBV30 and TRBJ2-3; no firm D call. CDR1 and CDR2 (germline): GTSNPN, SVGIG (reference sequence). The CDR3 has 12 amino acids. Trimming stripped 2 bases from V and 11 bases from J, with 14 bases between. The CDR3 nucleotides are TGTGCCTGGAGTCCACTGCCGGTCGGGCAGTATTTT. It encodes CAWSPLPVGQYF. Filled out from reference TRBV30 and TRBJ2-3, the complete variable domain reads SQTIHQWPATLVQPVGSPLSLECTVEGTSNPNLYWYRQAAGRGLQLLFYSVGIGQISSEVPQNLSASRPQDRQFILSSKKLLLSDSGFYLCAWSPLPVGQYFGPGTRLTVL.